This T cell receptor (beta chain) was recovered during a study of blood T cells in healthy people across ages. Extractions gave at least 6 micrograms of total RNA per sample. This clonotype has ten or more counts. Trimming took 6 bases from V and 2 from J; bases not matched to a gene: 7. There are 14 residues in the CDR3. PCR was performed a second time for 7 to 11 cycles using a sample-barcoded 5' primer and a J-beta primer mix. Template switching added a 12-random-nucleotide identifier to every cDNA molecule. All samples gave at least 2.5 million CDR3-containing paired-end reads. Each CDR3 protein is one row after TCRdb ran MiXCR on the 5' RACE reads. Of about 1.7 million distinct CDR3 sequences listed, 28% are singletons.

Sequencing used blood. This TCR came from a woman aged 30 to 39 in good health. The chain links TRBV12-3 or TRBV12-4 to TRBJ2-7; 7 bases map to TRBD1. The CDR3 DNA sequence: TGTGCCAGCAGCATCGGGACAGAGACCTACGAGCAGTACTTC. Its translation: CASSIGTETYEQYF.